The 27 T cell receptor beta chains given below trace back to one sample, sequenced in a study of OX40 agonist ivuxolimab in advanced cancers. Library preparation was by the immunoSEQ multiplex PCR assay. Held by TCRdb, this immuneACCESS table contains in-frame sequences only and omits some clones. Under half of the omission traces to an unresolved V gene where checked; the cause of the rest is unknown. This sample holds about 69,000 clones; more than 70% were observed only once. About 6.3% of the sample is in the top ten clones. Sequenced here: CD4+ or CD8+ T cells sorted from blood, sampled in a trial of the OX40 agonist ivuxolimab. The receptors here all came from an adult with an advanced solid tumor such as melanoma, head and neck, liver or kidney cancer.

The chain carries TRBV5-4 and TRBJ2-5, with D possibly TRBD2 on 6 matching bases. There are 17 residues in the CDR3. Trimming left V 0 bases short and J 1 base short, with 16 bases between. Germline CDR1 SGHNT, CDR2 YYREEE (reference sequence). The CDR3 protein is CASSLGGGVRGQETQYF. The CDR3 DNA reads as TGTGCCAGCAGCTTGGGGGGCGGGGTGAGGGGCCAAGAGACCCAGTACTTC.

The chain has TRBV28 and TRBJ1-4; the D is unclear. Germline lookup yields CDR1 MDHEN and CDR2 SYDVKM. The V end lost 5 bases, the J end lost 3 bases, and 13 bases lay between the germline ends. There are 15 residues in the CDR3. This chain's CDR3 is CASSAWTDANEKLFF. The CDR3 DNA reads TGTGCCAGCAGTGCCTGGACGGACGCTAATGAAAAACTGTTTTTT.

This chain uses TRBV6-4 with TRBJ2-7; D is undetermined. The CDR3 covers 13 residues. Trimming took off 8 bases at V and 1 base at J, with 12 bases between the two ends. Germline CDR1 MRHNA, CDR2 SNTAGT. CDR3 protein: CASRKDQSYEQYF. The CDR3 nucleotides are TGTGCCAGCCGGAAGGACCAATCCTACGAGCAGTACTTC.

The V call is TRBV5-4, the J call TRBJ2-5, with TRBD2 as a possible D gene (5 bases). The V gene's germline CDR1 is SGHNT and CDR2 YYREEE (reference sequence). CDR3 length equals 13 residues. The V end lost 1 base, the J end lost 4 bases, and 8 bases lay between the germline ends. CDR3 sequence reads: CASSLRGGETQYF. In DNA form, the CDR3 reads TGTGCCAGCAGCTTGCGAGGAGGAGAGACCCAGTACTTC. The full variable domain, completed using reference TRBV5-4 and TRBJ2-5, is ETGVTQSPTHLIKTRGQQVTLRCSSQSGHNTVSWYQQALGQGPQFIFQYYREEENGRGNFPPRFSGLQFPNYSSELNVNALELDDSALYLCASSLRGGETQYFGPGTRLLVL.

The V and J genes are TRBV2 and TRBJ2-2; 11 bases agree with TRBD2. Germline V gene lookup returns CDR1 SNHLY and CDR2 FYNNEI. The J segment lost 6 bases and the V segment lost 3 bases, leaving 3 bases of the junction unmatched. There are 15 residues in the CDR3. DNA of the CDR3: TGTGCCAGCAGTGACGTACTAGCGGGAGCCGGGGAGCTGTTTTTT. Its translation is CASSDVLAGAGELFF.

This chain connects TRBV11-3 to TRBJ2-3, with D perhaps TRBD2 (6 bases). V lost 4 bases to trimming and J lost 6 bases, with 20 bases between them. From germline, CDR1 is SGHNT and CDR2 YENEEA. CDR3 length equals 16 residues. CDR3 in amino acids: CASSSVPAGLEDTQYF. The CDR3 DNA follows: TGTGCCAGCAGCTCCGTACCAGCGGGCCTAGAGGATACGCAGTATTTT.

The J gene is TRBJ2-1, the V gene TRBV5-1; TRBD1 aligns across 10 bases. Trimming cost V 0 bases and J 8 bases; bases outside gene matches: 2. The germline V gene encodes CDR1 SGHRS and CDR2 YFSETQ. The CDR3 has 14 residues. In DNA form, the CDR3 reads TGCGCCAGCAGCTTGGAGGGACAGGGGTATGAGCAGTTCTTC. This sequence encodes CASSLEGQGYEQFF. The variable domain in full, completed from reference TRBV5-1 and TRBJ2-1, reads KAGVTQTPRYLIKTRGQQVTLSCSPISGHRSVSWYQQTPGQGLQFLFEYFSETQRNKGNFPGRFSGRQFSNSRSEMNVSTLELGDSALYLCASSLEGQGYEQFFGPGTRLTVL.

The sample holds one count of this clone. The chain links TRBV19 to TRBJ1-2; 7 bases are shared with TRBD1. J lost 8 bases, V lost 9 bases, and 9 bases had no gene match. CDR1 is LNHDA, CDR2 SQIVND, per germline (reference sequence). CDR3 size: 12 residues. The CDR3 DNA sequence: TGTGCCAGCAGGGGGTACGGAGAAGGCTACACCTTC. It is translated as CASRGYGEGYTF.

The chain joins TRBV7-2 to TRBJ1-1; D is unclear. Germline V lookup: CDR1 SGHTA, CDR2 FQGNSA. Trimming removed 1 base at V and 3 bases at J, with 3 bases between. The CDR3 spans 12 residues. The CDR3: CASSLVYTEAFF. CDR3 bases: TGTGCCAGCAGCTTAGTGTACACTGAAGCTTTCTTT.

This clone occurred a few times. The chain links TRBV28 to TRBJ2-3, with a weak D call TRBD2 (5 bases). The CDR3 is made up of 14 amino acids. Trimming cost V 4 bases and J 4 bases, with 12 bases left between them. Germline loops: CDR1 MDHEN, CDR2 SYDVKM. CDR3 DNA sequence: TGTGCCAGCAGTTGGTCCTGGAGGTCAGATACGCAGTATTTT. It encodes CASSWSWRSDTQYF.

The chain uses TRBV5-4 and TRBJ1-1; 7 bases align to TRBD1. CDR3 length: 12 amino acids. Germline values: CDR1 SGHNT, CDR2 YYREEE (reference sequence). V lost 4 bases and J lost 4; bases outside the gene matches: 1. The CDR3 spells CASSRDSTEAFF. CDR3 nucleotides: TGTGCCAGCAGCCGGGACAGCACTGAAGCTTTCTTT.

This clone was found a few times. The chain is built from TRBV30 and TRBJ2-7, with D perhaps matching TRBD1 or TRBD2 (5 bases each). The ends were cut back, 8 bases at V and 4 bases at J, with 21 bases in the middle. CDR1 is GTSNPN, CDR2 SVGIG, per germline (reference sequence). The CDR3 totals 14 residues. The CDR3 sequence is CAGYSGTYLYEQYF. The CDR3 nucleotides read TGTGCCGGGTACTCCGGGACCTACCTTTACGAGCAGTACTTC.

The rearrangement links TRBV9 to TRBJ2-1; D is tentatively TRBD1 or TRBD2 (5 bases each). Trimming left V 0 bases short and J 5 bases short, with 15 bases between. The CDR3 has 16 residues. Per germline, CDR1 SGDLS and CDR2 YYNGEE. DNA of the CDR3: TGTGCCAGCAGCGTAGGGGACGGGGCCCGGGACAATGAGCAGTTCTTC. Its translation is CASSVGDGARDNEQFF.

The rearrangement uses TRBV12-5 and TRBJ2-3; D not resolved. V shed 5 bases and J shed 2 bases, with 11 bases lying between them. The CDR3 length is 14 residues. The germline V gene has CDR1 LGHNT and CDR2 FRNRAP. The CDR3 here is CASGHSDHTDTQYF. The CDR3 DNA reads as TGTGCTAGTGGTCATAGTGACCACACAGATACGCAGTATTTT.

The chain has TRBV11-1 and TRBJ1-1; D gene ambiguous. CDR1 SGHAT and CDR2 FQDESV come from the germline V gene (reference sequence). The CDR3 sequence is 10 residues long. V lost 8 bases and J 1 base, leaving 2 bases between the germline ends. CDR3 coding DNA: TGTGCCAGCGGGAACACTGAAGCTTTCTTT. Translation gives CASGNTEAFF. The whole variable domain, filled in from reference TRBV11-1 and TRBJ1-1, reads EAEVAQSPRYKITEKSQAVAFWCDPISGHATLYWYRQILGQGPELLVQFQDESVVDDSQLPKDRFSAERLKGVDSTLKIQPAELGDSAMYLCASGNTEAFFGQGTRLTVV.

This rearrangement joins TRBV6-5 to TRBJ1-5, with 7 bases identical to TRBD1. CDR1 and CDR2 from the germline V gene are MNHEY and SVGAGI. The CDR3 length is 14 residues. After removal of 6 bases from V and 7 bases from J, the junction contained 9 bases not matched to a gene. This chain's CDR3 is CASRHRGGGQPQHF. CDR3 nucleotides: TGTGCCAGCAGGCACAGGGGAGGAGGGCAGCCCCAGCATTTT.

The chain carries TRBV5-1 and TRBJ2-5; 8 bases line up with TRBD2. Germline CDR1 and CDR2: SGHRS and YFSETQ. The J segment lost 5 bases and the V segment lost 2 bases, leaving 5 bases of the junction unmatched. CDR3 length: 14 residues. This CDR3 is CASSLAGVGETQYF. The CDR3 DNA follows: TGCGCCAGCAGCTTAGCGGGAGTTGGGGAGACCCAGTACTTC.

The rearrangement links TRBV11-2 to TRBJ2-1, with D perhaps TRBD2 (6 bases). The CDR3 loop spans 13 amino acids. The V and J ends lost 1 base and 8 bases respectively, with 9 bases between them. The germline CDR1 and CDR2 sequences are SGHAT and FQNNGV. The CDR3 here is CASSLGRGDEQFF. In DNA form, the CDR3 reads TGTGCCAGCAGCTTAGGGAGGGGCGATGAGCAGTTCTTC.

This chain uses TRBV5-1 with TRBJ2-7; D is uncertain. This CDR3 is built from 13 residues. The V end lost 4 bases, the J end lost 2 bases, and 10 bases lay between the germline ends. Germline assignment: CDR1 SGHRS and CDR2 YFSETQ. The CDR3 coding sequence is TGCGCCAGCAGCCCCGGACGTGCCTACGAGCAGTACTTC. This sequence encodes CASSPGRAYEQYF.

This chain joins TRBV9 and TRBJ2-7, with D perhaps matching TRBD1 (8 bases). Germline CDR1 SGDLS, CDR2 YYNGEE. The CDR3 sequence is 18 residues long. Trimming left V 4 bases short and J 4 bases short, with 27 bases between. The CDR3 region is CASSPGAGGVPSGYEQYF. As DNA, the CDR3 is TGTGCCAGCAGCCCAGGGGCAGGGGGCGTACCTAGCGGATACGAGCAGTACTTC.

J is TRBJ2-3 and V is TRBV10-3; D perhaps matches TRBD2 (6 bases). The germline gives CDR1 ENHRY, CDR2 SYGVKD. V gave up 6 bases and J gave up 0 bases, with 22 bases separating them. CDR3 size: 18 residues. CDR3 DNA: TGTGCCATCAGCCCGGGACTGGCGGGTATGATTAGCACAGATACGCAGTATTTT. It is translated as CAISPGLAGMISTDTQYF.

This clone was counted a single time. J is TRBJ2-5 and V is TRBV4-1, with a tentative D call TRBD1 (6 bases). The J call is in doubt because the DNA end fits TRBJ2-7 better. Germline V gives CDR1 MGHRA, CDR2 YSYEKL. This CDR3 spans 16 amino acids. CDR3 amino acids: CASSQGGTKGVYEQYF. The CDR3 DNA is TGCGCCAGCAGCCAAGGAGGCACGAAGGGGGTTTACGAGCAGTACTTC.

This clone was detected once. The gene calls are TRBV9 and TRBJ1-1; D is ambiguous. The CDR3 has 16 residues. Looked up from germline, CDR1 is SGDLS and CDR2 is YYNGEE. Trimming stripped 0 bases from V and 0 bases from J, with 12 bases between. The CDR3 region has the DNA TGTGCCAGCAGCGTAGACCCTAATGTCTTGAACACTGAAGCTTTCTTT. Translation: CASSVDPNVLNTEAFF.

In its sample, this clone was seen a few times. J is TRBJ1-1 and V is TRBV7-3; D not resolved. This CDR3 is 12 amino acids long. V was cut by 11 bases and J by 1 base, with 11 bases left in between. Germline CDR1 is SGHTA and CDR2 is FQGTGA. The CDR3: CAFEGRNTEAFF. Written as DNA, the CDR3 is TGTGCCTTCGAAGGTAGGAACACTGAAGCTTTCTTT.

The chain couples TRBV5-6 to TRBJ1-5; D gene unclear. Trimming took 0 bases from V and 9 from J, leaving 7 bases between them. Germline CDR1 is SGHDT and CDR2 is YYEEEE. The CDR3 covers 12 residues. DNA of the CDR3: TGTGCCAGCAGCTTGGGAGGTGGGCCCCAGCATTTT. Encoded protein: CASSLGGGPQHF.

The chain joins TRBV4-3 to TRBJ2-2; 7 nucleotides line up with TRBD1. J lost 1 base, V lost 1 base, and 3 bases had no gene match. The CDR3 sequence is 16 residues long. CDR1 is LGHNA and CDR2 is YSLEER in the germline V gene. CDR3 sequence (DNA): TGCGCCAGCAGCCAAGGGGCAGGGGGGAACACCGGGGAGCTGTTTTTT. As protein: CASSQGAGGNTGELFF.

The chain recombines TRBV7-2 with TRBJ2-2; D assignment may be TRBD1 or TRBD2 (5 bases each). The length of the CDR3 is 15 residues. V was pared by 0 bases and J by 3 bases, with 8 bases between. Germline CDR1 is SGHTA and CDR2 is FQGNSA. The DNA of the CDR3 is TGTGCCAGCAGCTTAGCTCAGGGAGACACCGGGGAGCTGTTTTTT. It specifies CASSLAQGDTGELFF.